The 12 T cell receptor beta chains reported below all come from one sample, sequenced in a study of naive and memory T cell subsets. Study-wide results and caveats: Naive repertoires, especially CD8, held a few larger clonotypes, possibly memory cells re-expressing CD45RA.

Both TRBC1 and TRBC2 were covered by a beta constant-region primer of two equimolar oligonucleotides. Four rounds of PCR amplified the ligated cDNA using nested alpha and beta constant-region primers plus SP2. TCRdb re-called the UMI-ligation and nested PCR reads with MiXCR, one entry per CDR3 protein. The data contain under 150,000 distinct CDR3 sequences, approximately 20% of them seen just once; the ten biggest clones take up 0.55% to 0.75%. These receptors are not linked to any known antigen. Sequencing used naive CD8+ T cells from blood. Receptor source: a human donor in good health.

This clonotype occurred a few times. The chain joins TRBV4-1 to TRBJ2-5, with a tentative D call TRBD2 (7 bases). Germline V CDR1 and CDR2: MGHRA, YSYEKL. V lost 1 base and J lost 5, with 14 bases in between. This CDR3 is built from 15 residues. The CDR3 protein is CASSQAGGHPETQYF. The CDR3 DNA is TGCGCCAGCAGCCAAGCGGGGGGCCATCCGGAGACCCAGTACTTC.

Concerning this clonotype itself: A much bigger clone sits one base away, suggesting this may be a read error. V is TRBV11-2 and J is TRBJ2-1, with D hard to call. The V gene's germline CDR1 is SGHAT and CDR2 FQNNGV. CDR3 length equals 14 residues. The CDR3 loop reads CASSLGSIGNEQLF. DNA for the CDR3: TGTGCCAGCAGCTTAGGATCTATAGGCAATGAGCAGCTCTTC.

CDR3 coding DNA: TGTGCCAGCAGTACGACCGGACAGGGATATTACACCTTC. Translating it yields CASSTTGQGYYTF. The chain links TRBV12-3 or TRBV12-4 to TRBJ1-2; 8 positions match TRBD1. V lost 5 bases to trimming and J lost 11 bases; unmatched junction nucleotides: 10. There are 13 residues in the CDR3.

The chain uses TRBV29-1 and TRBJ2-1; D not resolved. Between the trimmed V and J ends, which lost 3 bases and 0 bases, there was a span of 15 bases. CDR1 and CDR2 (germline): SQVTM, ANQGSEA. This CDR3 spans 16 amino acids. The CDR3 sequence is CSVDGPASSSYNEQFF. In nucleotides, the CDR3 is TGCAGCGTTGACGGTCCAGCTTCTAGCTCCTACAATGAGCAGTTCTTC.

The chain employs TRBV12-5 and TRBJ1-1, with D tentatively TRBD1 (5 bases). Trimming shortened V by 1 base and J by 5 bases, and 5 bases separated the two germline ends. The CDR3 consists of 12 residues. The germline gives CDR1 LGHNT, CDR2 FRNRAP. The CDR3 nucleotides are TGTGCTAGTGGTTTGGAGGGGACTGAAGCTTTCTTT. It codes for CASGLEGTEAFF.

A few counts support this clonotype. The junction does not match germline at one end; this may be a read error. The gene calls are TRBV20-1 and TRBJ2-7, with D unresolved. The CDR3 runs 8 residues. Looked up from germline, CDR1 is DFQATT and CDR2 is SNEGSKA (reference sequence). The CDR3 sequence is CSARNLHF. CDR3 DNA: TGCAGTGCTAGGAACCTGCACTTC.

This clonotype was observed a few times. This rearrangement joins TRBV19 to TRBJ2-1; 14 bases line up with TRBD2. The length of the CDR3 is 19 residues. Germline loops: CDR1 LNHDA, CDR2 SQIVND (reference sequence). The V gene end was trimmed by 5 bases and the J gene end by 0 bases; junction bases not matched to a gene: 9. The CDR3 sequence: CASSPPGLAGDYSYNEQFF. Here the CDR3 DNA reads TGTGCCAGTAGTCCCCCGGGACTAGCGGGAGATTACTCCTACAATGAGCAGTTCTTC. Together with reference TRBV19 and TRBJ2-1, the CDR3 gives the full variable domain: DGGITQSPKYLFRKEGQNVTLSCEQNLNHDAMYWYRQDPGQGLRLIYYSQIVNDFQKGDIAEGYSVSREKKESFPLTVTSAQKNPTAFYLCASSPPGLAGDYSYNEQFFGPGTRLTVL.

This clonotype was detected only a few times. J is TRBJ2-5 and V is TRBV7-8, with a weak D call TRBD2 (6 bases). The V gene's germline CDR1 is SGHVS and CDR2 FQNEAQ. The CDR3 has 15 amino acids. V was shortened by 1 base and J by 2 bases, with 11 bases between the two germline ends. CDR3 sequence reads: CASSLEVGGQETQYF. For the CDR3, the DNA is TGTGCCAGCAGCTTAGAGGTGGGGGGACAAGAGACCCAGTACTTC.

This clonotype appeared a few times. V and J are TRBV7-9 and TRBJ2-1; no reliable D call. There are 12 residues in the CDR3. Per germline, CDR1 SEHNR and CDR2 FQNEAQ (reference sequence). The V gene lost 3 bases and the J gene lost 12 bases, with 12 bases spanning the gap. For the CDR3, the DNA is TGTGCCAGCAGCTTGGGGTGGGAATGGCAGTTCTTC. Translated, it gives CASSLGWEWQFF.

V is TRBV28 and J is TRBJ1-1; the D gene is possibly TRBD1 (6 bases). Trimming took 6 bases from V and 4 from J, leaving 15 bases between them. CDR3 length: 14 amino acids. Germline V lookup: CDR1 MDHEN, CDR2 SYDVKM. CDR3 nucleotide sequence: TGTGCCAGCAGACGACAAAACAGGGTCACTGAAGCTTTCTTT. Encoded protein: CASRRQNRVTEAFF.

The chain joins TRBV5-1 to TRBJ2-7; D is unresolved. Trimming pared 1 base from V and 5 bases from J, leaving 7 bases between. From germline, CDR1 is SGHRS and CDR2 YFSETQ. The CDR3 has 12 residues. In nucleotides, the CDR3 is TGCGCCAGCAGCTTGTTCCGGGACGAGCAGTACTTC. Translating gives CASSLFRDEQYF.

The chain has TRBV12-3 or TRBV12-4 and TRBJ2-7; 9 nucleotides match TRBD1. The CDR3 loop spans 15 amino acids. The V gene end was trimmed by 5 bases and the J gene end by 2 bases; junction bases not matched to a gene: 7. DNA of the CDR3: TGTGCCAGCAGTACAGGACAGGGGAGGGCCTACGAGCAGTACTTC. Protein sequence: CASSTGQGRAYEQYF.